This TCR beta chain was found in a study of blood T cell repertoires in COVID-19. As for the study in general: Sites in the United States, Italy and Spain provided acute and convalescent COVID-19 samples.

Method: immunoSEQ multiplex PCR; TCRdb's copy keeps in-frame clones and lacks some. The repertoire includes 95,000 to 150,000 clones, around 64% of them detected once, and 0.65% to 0.95% sits in the top ten. The specimen sequenced was peripheral blood. This receptor was obtained from a human donor with acute or convalescent COVID-19. The donor label of this sample is uncertain.

CDR3: CASSPDRHGYTF. In nucleotides, the CDR3 is TGTGCCAGCTCACCCGACAGACATGGCTACACCTTC. The chain uses TRBV18 and TRBJ1-2; maybe TRBD1 (5 bases). The length of the CDR3 is 12 residues. Trimming cost V 3 bases and J 6 bases, with 8 bases left between them. Germline-derived CDR1 and CDR2 are KGHSH and LQKENI.